The clone carrying this T cell receptor (beta chain) appeared a few times. Antigen specificity is unknown. This CDR3 comprises 13 residues. The V and J ends lost 8 bases and 2 bases respectively, with 10 bases between them. Germline-derived CDR1 and CDR2 are SGHVS and FQNEAQ. Assay: immunoSEQ multiplex PCR; the TCRdb copy retains only in-frame clones and omits some. This table holds approximately 150,000 clones, approximately 91% found once. This entry belongs to a study of T cell responses to AZD1222 COVID-19 vaccine. The study's findings and limits: Regions 160-218 and 743-854 held dominance among vaccine-associated CD4 TCRs, which spanned spike. Seropositive AZD1222 recipients at baseline numbered only 5 or 6. Spike-specific TCR depth and breadth grew after two AZD1222 doses. Among spike-specific TCRs, nearly half reportedly target unmutated variant regions.

The material sequenced was peripheral blood, taken 28 days after the second AZD1222 dose. V is TRBV7-8 and J is TRBJ2-1; tentatively, D is TRBD1 (5 bases). This clonotype originated in an adult who received the AZD1222 COVID-19 vaccine. CDR3 DNA sequence: TGTGCCAGCGGACACACCACCTACAATGAGCAGTTCTTC. The encoded protein is CASGHTTYNEQFF.